The 21 T cell receptor beta chains presented below share a single source sample, sequenced in a study of shared clonotypes between healthy human individuals. The method was immunoSEQ multiplex PCR; TCRdb's version includes in-frame clones alone and lacks a portion of them. The table includes hundreds of thousands of clones, 90% to 96% detected once. Sequencing used naive CD4+ T cells sorted from blood. Subset specified: CD45RA+ positively selected. These receptor sequences come from a woman under 40 in good health.

V and J are TRBV28 and TRBJ1-4; the D is unclear. The CDR3 consists of 13 residues. The V end was cut by 5 bases, the J end by 17 bases, with 21 bases between. Germline CDR1 is MDHEN and CDR2 is SYDVKM. Here the CDR3 DNA reads TGTGCCAGCAGTACTTACCGGGTGGTGGGTCCATTTTTT. Protein: CASSTYRVVGPFF.

The chain combines TRBV29-1 with TRBJ2-1, with 14 bases aligning to TRBD2. J gave up 6 bases and V 3 bases, and 7 bases lay outside the gene matches. This CDR3 comprises 16 residues. The germline V gene encodes CDR1 SQVTM and CDR2 ANQGSEA. CDR3 residues: CSVEGLAGDWGNEQFF. CDR3 bases: TGCAGCGTTGAGGGACTAGCGGGAGATTGGGGCAATGAGCAGTTCTTC.

The chain recombines TRBV7-6 with TRBJ1-1, with D tentatively TRBD1 (6 bases). Germline lookup yields CDR1 SGHVS and CDR2 FNYEAQ. The V end was cut by 5 bases, the J end by 3 bases, with 13 bases between. The CDR3 is made up of 14 amino acids. Here the CDR3 DNA reads TGTGCCAGCAGCGCCCAACGGGGGCACACTGAAGCTTTCTTT. This translates into CASSAQRGHTEAFF. The full variable domain, rest sourced from reference TRBV7-6 and TRBJ1-1, is GAGVSQSPRYKVTKRGQDVALRCDPISGHVSLYWYRQALGQGPEFLTYFNYEAQQDKSGLPNDRFSAERPEGSISTLTIQRTEQRDSAMYRCASSAQRGHTEAFFGQGTRLTVV.

The rearrangement joins TRBV18 to TRBJ1-1, with 10 nucleotides matching TRBD1. CDR1 and CDR2 (germline): KGHSH, LQKENI. This CDR3 region has 19 residues. With V trimmed by 4 bases and J by 6 bases, 20 bases remained unmatched. In nucleotides, the CDR3 is TGTGCCAGCTCACGTCTGACAGGGGGCGTCGTCTATCTTGGTTCTGAAGCTTTCTTT. Translating it yields CASSRLTGGVVYLGSEAFF.

The chain links TRBV6-1 to TRBJ2-3, with 9 bases identical to TRBD2. CDR1 is MNHNS, CDR2 SASEGT, per germline. V lost 1 base, J lost 2 bases, and 4 bases stayed unmatched. CDR3 length: 16 residues. The CDR3, as DNA: TGTGCCAGCAGTGAAGTTCTAGCGGGGCACACAGATACGCAGTATTTT. It yields the protein CASSEVLAGHTDTQYF.

This clone has a single count. The chain carries TRBV2 and TRBJ2-5; TRBD2 aligns across 8 bases. The germline V gene encodes CDR1 SNHLY and CDR2 FYNNEI. The V and J ends lost 2 bases and 4 bases, in that order; junction bases with no gene match: 9. CDR3 length equals 16 residues. The CDR3: CASSELGSGGGETQYF. The CDR3 nucleotides are TGTGCCAGCAGTGAACTAGGGAGCGGGGGAGGAGAGACCCAGTACTTC.

V and J are TRBV7-9 and TRBJ2-7; 7 bases align to TRBD2. CDR3 length equals 16 residues. V lost 5 bases, J lost 0 bases, and 10 bases stayed unmatched. The germline gives CDR1 SEHNR, CDR2 FQNEAQ (reference sequence). CDR3 bases: TGTGCCAGCAGCGATCCTTGGCGGGGGAGCTCCTACGAGCAGTACTTC. Protein product: CASSDPWRGSSYEQYF.

The chain combines TRBV28 with TRBJ2-7; weak D call: TRBD1 (6 bases). Trimming took 6 bases from V and 5 from J, leaving 14 bases between them. The CDR3 has 13 residues. The germline V gene encodes CDR1 MDHEN and CDR2 SYDVKM. Written as DNA, the CDR3 is TGTGCCAGCAGAAGCGAGGGGGTCGACGAGCAGTACTTC. Its translation is CASRSEGVDEQYF.

This chain links TRBV4-1 with TRBJ2-2, with D unresolved. This CDR3 contains 13 residues. The V and J ends lost 0 bases and 3 bases respectively, with 2 bases between them. CDR1 MGHRA and CDR2 YSYEKL come from the germline V gene. The CDR3 here is CASSQEYTGELFF. CDR3 DNA: TGCGCCAGCAGCCAAGAATACACCGGGGAGCTGTTTTTT.

This rearrangement joins TRBV7-8 to TRBJ1-3; unclear D gene. The CDR3 is 12 amino acids. V dropped 2 bases and J dropped 1 base, with 0 bases sitting between them. CDR1 is SGHVS and CDR2 is FQNEAQ in the germline V gene. The DNA for the CDR3 is TGTGCCAGCAGCTTATCTGGAAACACCATATATTTT. Translating gives CASSLSGNTIYF.

V is TRBV27 and J is TRBJ1-1; D possibly corresponds to TRBD1 (6 bases). Germline CDR1 reads MNHEY; CDR2 reads SMNVEV (reference sequence). This CDR3 contains 16 residues. The germline V and J ends were trimmed by 2 bases and 0 bases, with 13 bases remaining between them. In DNA, the CDR3 is TGTGCCAGCAGTTTAACATACAGGGTGGTGAACACTGAAGCTTTCTTT. This codes for CASSLTYRVVNTEAFF.

The chain carries TRBV28 and TRBJ1-1; 10 nucleotides line up with TRBD1. Trimming removed 6 bases from V and 7 bases from J; junction bases left unmatched: 5. Germline CDR1 is MDHEN and CDR2 is SYDVKM. CDR3 size: 13 residues. Here the CDR3 DNA reads TGTGCCAGCAGCCCGACAGGGGGCTTTGAAGCTTTCTTT. Translation: CASSPTGGFEAFF.

The rearrangement uses TRBV19 and TRBJ2-3; 9 bases line up with TRBD2. This CDR3 has 16 residues. V shed 2 bases and J 6 bases; nucleotides not matched to a gene: 9. The germline gives CDR1 LNHDA, CDR2 SQIVND (reference sequence). The CDR3 nucleotides are TGTGCCAGTAGTATATATGCGGGAGGGGGGTCGGATACGCAGTATTTT. It translates to CASSIYAGGGSDTQYF. The full variable domain, with the rest looked up from reference TRBV19 and TRBJ2-3, is DGGITQSPKYLFRKEGQNVTLSCEQNLNHDAMYWYRQDPGQGLRLIYYSQIVNDFQKGDIAEGYSVSREKKESFPLTVTSAQKNPTAFYLCASSIYAGGGSDTQYFGPGTRLTVL.

A single count supports this clone. The chain joins TRBV28 to TRBJ2-7; D gene ambiguous. This CDR3 contains 14 residues. CDR1 and CDR2 from the germline V gene are MDHEN and SYDVKM. With 6 bases removed from V and 5 bases from J, the gap between germline ends came to 17 bases. The CDR3 DNA sequence: TGTGCCAGCAGAGCCTCTAGTAACCTAAACGAGCAGTACTTC. It is translated as CASRASSNLNEQYF.

V is TRBV10-3 and J is TRBJ2-2; the D gene is possibly TRBD1 (6 bases). Germline V gives CDR1 ENHRY, CDR2 SYGVKD. This CDR3 has 17 amino acids. Trimming stripped 0 bases from V and 4 bases from J, with 15 bases between. The CDR3 region is CAISESTPGQSTGELFF. For the CDR3, the DNA is TGTGCCATCAGTGAGTCGACTCCCGGACAGAGCACCGGGGAGCTGTTTTTT.

V gene TRBV5-1 combines with J gene TRBJ2-7, with D maybe TRBD2 (5 bases). Germline V CDR1 and CDR2: SGHRS, YFSETQ. The CDR3 covers 13 residues. V dropped 0 bases and J dropped 3 bases, with 7 bases sitting between them. CDR3 region: CASSLGTYYEQYF. CDR3 DNA sequence: TGCGCCAGCAGCTTGGGGACTTACTACGAGCAGTACTTC.

The chain carries TRBV7-2 and TRBJ2-1; D remains unclear. The CDR3 is 15 amino acids. CDR1 and CDR2 from the germline V gene are SGHTA and FQGNSA. With 1 base removed from V and 6 bases from J, the gap between germline ends came to 13 bases. The CDR3 protein is CASSLGWPTGNEQFF. CDR3 in DNA: TGTGCCAGCAGCTTAGGTTGGCCGACGGGCAATGAGCAGTTCTTC.

The chain couples TRBV5-1 to TRBJ1-2; 7 bases fit TRBD1. The junction had 6 bases not matched to a gene; V was cut back by 0 bases and J by 4 bases. The germline V gene encodes CDR1 SGHRS and CDR2 YFSETQ. There are 15 residues in the CDR3. DNA of the CDR3: TGCGCCAGCAGCTTGGTGAGACAGGGCCTCTATGGCTACACCTTC. It translates to CASSLVRQGLYGYTF. The whole variable domain, filled in from reference TRBV5-1 and TRBJ1-2, reads KAGVTQTPRYLIKTRGQQVTLSCSPISGHRSVSWYQQTPGQGLQFLFEYFSETQRNKGNFPGRFSGRQFSNSRSEMNVSTLELGDSALYLCASSLVRQGLYGYTFGSGTRLTVV.

This clone is a singleton in its sample. This chain uses TRBV4-2 with TRBJ1-5; no firm D call. The V gene lost 3 bases and the J gene lost 2 bases, with 11 bases spanning the gap. The germline V gene encodes CDR1 LGHNA and CDR2 YNFKEQ. This CDR3 region has 15 residues. The CDR3, as DNA: TGTGCCAGCAGCCAGGGAGCTCGTGGCAATCAGCCCCAGCATTTT. It specifies CASSQGARGNQPQHF.

Comment on this clone: Other nucleotide sequences from this sample produce the same CDR3. This chain uses TRBV6-5 with TRBJ1-2, with D tentatively TRBD1 (6 bases). The CDR3 consists of 14 residues. Trimming left V 0 bases short and J 3 bases short, with 8 bases between. The germline V gene has CDR1 MNHEY and CDR2 SVGAGI. The CDR3 spells CASSYSAGDYGYTF. The CDR3 bases are TGTGCCAGCAGTTACTCGGCAGGGGACTATGGCTACACCTTC.

This chain connects TRBV2 to TRBJ2-5; 11 bases match TRBD2. Losses at the gene ends were 2 bases for V and 11 bases for J; bases not matched to a gene: 10. Germline CDR1 reads SNHLY; CDR2 reads FYNNEI. This CDR3 region has 15 residues. CDR3 protein: CASSERATSGSVQYF. The DNA for the CDR3 is TGTGCCAGCAGTGAAAGAGCAACTAGCGGGAGCGTTCAGTACTTC.